This T cell receptor beta chain was profiled in a study of lymphopenia after photon versus proton radiotherapy. Assay used: immunoSEQ multiplex PCR; TCRdb lists only in-frame clones, some missing. The table lists 30,000 to 45,000 clones, 92% of them singletons. Details on this clone: The antigen is not known.

Findings of the study overall: Survival link was tested only in deceased patients; proton benefit remains a possibility. Photon-treated patients lost naive T cells and TCR diversity; proton-treated stayed stable. In patients who died, overall survival fell as post-nadir TCR diversity dropped more.

The sample in question was peripheral blood, obtained from a patient treated with photon-based radiotherapy. The sequence was obtained from a man aged 60-69 years with cholangiocarcinoma.

As DNA, the CDR3 is TGTGCCAGCAGCTTAGAAGATAGCGGGAGATGGGCCGAGACCCAGTACTTC. It translates to CASSLEDSGRWAETQYF. This chain connects TRBV7-3 to TRBJ2-5; 9 positions match TRBD2. The germline CDR1 and CDR2 sequences are SGHTA and FQGTGA. This CDR3 spans 17 amino acids. The V gene end was trimmed by 2 bases and the J gene end by 5 bases; junction bases not matched to a gene: 12.